This TCR beta chain was profiled in a study of shared clonotypes between healthy human individuals. Study-wide results and caveats: Sample collection involved blood only; tissue repertoires are likely different. Sharing of clonotypes among donors was expected to vary with sequencing depth.

Using immunoSEQ multiplex PCR, the repertoire was profiled, and TCRdb retains in-frame clones only, with some absent. The sample consists of some 2.1 million clones, 85% to 95% of them appearing once. Concerning this clone itself: What it binds is not known.

V lost 3 bases, J lost 14 bases, and 25 bases lay in between. The CDR3 length is 15 residues. CDR1 is SGDLS, CDR2 YYNGEE, per germline. Sequenced sample: naive CD4+ T cells sorted from blood. The subset denotes: CD45RA+ positively selected. The origin of this receptor is a man between 18 and 35 years old in good health. The chain recombines TRBV9 with TRBJ2-3; perhaps TRBD2 as D (5 bases). CDR3 loop: CASSANDYIPRGLYF. The CDR3 nucleotides are TGTGCCAGCAGCGCCAATGACTATATACCCCGTGGGTTGTATTTT.